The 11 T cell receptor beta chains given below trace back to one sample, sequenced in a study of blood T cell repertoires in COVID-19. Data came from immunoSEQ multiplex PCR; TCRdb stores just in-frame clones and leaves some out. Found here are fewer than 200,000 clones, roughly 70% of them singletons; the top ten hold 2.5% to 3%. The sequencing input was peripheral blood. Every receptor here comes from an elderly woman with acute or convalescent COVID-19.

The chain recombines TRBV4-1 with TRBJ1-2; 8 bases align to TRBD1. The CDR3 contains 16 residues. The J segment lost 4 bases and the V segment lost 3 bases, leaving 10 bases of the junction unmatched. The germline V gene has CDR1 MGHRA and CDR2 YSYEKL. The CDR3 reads CASSQGRDRSLYGYTF. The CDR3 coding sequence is TGCGCCAGCAGCCAGGGTAGGGACAGGTCCCTCTATGGCTACACCTTC.

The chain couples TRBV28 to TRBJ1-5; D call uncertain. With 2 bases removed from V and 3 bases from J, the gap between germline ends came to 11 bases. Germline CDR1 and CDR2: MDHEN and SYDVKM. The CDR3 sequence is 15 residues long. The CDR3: CASSLLSVSNQPQHF. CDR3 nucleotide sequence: TGTGCCAGCAGTTTACTTTCTGTTTCCAATCAGCCCCAGCATTTT.

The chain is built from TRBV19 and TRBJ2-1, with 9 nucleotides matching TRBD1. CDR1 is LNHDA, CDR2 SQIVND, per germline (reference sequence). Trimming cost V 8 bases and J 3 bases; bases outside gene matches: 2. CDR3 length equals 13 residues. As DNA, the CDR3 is TGTGCCAGTGGGGACAGGGTCTACAATGAGCAGTTCTTC. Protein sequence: CASGDRVYNEQFF.

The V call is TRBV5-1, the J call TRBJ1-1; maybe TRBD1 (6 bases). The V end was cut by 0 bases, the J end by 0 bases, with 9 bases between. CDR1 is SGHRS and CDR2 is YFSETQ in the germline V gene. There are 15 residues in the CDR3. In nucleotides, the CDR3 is TGCGCCAGCAGCTTGGACAGGGCCTTGAACACTGAAGCTTTCTTT. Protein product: CASSLDRALNTEAFF.

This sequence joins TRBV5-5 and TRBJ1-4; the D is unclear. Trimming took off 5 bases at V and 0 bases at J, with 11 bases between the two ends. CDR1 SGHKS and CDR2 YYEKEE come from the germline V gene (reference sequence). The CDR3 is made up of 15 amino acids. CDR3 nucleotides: TGTGCCAGCAGTCGTCCGGGATCAACTAATGAAAAACTGTTTTTT. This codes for CASSRPGSTNEKLFF.

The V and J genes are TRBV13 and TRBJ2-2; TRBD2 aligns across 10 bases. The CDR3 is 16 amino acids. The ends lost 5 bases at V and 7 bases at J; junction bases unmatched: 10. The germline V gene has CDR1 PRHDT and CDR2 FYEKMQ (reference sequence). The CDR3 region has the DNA TGTGCCAGCAGCCCCCCAGCGGGAGGGCCTGGCGGGGAGCTGTTTTTT. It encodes CASSPPAGGPGGELFF.

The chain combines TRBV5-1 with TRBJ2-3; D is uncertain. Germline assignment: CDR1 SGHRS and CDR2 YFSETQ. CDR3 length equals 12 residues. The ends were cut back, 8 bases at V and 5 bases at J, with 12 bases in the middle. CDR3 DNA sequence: TGCGCCAGTTCCCGGGTGGAAGATACGCAGTATTTT. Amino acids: CASSRVEDTQYF.

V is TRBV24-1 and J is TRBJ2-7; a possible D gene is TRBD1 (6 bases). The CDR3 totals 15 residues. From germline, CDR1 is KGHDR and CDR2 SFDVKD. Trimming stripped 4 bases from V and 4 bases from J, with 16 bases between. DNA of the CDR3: TGTGCCACCAGTGAAACCGGGACATCAAGGTACGAGCAGTACTTC. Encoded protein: CATSETGTSRYEQYF.

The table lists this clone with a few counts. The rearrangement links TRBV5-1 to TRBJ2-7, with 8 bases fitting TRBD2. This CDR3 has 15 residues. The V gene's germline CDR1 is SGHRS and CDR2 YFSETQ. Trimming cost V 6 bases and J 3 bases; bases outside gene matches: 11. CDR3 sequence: CASTRGGPEGYEQYF. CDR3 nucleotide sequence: TGCGCCAGCACCCGCGGGGGGCCCGAGGGCTACGAGCAGTACTTC.

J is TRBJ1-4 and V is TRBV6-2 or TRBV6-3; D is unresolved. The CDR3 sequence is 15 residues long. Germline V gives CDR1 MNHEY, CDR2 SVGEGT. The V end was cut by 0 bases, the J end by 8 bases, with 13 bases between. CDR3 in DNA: TGTGCCAGCAGTTACTCCTCCGGAGATCTGGAAAAACTGTTTTTT. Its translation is CASSYSSGDLEKLFF.

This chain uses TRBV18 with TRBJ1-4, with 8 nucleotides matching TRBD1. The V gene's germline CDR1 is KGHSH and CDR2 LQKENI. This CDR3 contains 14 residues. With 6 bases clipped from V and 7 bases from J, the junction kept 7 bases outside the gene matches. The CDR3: CASSQGAQGEKLFF. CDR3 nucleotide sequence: TGTGCCAGCTCTCAGGGGGCGCAGGGTGAAAAACTGTTTTTT. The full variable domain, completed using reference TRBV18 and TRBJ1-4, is NAGVMQNPRHLVRRRGQEARLRCSPMKGHSHVYWYRQLPEEGLKFMVYLQKENIIDESGMPKERFSAEFPKEGPSILRIQQVVRGDSAAYFCASSQGAQGEKLFFGSGTQLSVL.